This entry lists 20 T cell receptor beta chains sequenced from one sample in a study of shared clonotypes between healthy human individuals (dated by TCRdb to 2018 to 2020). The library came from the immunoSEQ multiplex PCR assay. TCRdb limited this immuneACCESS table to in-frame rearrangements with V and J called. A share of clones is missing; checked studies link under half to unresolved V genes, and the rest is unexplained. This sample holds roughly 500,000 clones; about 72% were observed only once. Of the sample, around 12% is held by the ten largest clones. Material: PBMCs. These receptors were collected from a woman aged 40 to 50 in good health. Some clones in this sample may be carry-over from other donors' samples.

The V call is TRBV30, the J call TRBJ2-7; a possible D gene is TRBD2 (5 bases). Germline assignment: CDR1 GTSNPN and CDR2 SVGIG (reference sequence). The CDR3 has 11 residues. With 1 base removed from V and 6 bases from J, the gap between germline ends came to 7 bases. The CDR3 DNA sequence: TGTGCCTGGAGTGCACGGGGCGAGCAGTACTTC. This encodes CAWSARGEQYF.

For the CDR3, the DNA is TGTGCCAGCAGTGACAGGGCCTCTGGAAACACCATATATTTT. It is translated as CASSDRASGNTIYF. The chain employs TRBV28 and TRBJ1-3; 7 bases are shared with TRBD1. Germline V lookup: CDR1 MDHEN, CDR2 SYDVKM. V lost 5 bases and J lost 0; bases outside the gene matches: 1. The CDR3 has 14 residues.

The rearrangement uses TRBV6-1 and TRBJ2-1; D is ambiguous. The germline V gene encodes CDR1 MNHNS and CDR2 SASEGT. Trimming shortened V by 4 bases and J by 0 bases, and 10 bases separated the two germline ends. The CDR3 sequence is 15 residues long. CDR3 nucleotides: TGTGCCAGCAGTGCTGGGTCGAGCTCCTACAATGAGCAGTTCTTC. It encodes CASSAGSSSYNEQFF.

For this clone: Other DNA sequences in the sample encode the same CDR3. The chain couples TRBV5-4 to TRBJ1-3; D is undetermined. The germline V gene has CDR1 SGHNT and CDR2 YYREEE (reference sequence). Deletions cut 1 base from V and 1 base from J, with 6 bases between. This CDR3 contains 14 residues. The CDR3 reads CASSLRGSGNTIYF. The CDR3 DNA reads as TGTGCCAGCAGCTTGAGAGGGTCTGGAAACACCATATATTTT.

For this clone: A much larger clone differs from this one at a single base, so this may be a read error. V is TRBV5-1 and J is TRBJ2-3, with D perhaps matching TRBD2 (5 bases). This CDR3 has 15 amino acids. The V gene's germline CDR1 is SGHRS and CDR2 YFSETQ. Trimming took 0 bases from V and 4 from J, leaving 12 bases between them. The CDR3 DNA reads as TGCGCCAGCAGCTTGGATGTCGGAGGCGCAGATACGCAGTATTTT. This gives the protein CASSLDVGGADTQYF.

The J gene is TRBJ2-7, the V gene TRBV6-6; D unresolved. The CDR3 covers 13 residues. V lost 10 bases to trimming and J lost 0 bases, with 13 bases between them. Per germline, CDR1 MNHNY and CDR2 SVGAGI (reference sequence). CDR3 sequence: CATSSGFSYEQYF. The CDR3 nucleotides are TGTGCCACCTCCTCGGGCTTCTCCTACGAGCAGTACTTC.

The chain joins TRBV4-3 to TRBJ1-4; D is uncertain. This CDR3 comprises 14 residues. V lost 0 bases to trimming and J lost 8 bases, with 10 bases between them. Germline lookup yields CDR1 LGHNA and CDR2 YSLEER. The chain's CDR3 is CASSQDLGEEKLFF. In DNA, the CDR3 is TGCGCCAGCAGCCAAGATCTCGGGGAGGAAAAACTGTTTTTT.

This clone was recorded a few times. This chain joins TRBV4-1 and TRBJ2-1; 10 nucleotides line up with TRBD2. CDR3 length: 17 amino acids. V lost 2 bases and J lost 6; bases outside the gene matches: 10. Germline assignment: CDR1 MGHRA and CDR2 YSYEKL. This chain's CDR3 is CASSQSLLAGVVNEQFF. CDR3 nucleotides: TGCGCCAGCAGCCAATCCCTCCTAGCGGGAGTCGTCAATGAGCAGTTCTTC.

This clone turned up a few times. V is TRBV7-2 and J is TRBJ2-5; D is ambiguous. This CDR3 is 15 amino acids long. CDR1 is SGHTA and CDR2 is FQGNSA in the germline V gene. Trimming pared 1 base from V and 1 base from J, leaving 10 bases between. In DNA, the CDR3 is TGTGCCAGCAGCTTAGTTTGGGCCTTCCAAGAGACCCAGTACTTC. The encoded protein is CASSLVWAFQETQYF.

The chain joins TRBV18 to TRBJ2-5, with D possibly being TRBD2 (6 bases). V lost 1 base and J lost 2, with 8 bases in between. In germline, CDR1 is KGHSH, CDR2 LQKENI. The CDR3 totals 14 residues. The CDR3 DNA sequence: TGTGCCAGCTCACCACGGCGGGAACAAGAGACCCAGTACTTC. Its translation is CASSPRREQETQYF.

This CDR3 reads CASSPPTGATDTQYF. The CDR3 region has the DNA TGTGCCAGCTCCCCTCCGACAGGGGCAACAGATACGCAGTATTTT. The rearrangement uses TRBV18 and TRBJ2-3, with 8 positions matching TRBD1. The V and J ends lost 6 bases and 3 bases, in that order; junction bases with no gene match: 8. The CDR3 is made up of 15 amino acids. The germline gives CDR1 KGHSH, CDR2 LQKENI.

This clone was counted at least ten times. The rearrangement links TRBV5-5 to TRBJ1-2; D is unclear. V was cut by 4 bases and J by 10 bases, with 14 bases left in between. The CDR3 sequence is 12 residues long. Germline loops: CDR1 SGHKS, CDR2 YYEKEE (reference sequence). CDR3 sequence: CASSATRVVYTF. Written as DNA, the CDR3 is TGTGCCAGCAGCGCCACGAGGGTTGTCTACACCTTC.

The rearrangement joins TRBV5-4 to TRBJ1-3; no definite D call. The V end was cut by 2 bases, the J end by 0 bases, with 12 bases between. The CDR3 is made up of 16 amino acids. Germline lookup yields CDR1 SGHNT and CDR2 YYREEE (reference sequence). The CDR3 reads CASSFPQGSSGNTIYF. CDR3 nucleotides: TGTGCCAGCAGCTTTCCTCAAGGAAGCTCTGGAAACACCATATATTTT.

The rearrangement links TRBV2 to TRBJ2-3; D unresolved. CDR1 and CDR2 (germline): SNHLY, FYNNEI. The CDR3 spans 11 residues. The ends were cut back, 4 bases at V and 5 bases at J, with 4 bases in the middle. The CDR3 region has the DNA TGTGCCAGCAGTGTCAAAGATACGCAGTATTTT. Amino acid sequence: CASSVKDTQYF.

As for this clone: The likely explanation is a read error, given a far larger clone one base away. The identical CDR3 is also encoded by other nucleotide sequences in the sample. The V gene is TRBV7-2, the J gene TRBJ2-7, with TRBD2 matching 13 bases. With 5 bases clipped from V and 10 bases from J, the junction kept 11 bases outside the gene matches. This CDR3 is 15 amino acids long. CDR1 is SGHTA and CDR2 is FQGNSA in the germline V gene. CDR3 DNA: TGTGCCAGCAGCAGCCAGTGGACTAGCGGGAGAGGACAGTACTTC. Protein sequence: CASSSQWTSGRGQYF.

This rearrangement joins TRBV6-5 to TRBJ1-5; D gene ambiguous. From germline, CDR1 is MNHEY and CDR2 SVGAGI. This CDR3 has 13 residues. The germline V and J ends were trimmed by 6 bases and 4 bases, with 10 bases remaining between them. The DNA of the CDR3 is TGTGCCAGCAGACGTTCAGGAAATCAGCCCCAGCATTTT. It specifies CASRRSGNQPQHF.

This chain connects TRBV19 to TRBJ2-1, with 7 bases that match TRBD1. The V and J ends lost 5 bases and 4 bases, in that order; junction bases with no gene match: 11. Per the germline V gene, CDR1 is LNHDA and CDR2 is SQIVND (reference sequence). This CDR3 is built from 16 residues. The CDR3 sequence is CASSDHRGSRYNEQFF. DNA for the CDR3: TGTGCCAGTAGTGACCACAGGGGTAGTAGGTACAATGAGCAGTTCTTC. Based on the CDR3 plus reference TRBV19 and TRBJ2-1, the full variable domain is DGGITQSPKYLFRKEGQNVTLSCEQNLNHDAMYWYRQDPGQGLRLIYYSQIVNDFQKGDIAEGYSVSREKKESFPLTVTSAQKNPTAFYLCASSDHRGSRYNEQFFGPGTRLTVL.

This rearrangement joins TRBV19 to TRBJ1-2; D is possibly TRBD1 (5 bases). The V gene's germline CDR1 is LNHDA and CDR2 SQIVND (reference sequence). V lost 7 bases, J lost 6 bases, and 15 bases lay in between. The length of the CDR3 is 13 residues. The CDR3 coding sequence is TGTGCCAGTATGGGGGAGCTTCTGGATGGCTACACCTTC. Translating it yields CASMGELLDGYTF.

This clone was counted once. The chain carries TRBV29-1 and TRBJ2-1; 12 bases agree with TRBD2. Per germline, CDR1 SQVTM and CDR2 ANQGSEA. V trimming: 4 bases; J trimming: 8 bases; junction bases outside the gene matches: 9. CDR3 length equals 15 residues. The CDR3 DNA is TGCAGCGTTGGCCTGACTAGCGGGAGTGTCGATGAGCAGTTCTTC. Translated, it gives CSVGLTSGSVDEQFF.

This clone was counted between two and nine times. The CDR3 sequence: CASSLSSGEGEQFF. In DNA, the CDR3 is TGTGCCAGCAGTTTGTCTAGCGGTGAAGGTGAGCAGTTCTTC. The V and J genes are TRBV2 and TRBJ2-1, with 7 bases that match TRBD2. Germline values: CDR1 SNHLY, CDR2 FYNNEI. V lost 5 bases to trimming and J lost 9 bases; unmatched junction nucleotides: 10. The CDR3 spans 14 residues. Supplemented by reference TRBV2 and TRBJ2-1, the full variable domain reads EPEVTQTPSHQVTQMGQEVILRCVPISNHLYFYWYRQILGQKVEFLVSFYNNEISEKSEIFDDQFSVERPDGSNFTLKIRSTKLEDSAMYFCASSLSSGEGEQFFGPGTRLTVL.